These T cell receptor beta chains were read from a single sample in a study of vaccination and CD4 T cells after COVID-19. TCRdb itself ran the PCR reads through MiXCR, one entry per CDR3 protein. The sample gives under 20,000 distinct CDR3 sequences, roughly a quarter of which show up once; about a tenth is in the top ten. These receptors have no known antigen. The sample consisted of cultured CD4+ T cells from blood. The source of these receptors is a human donor with COVID-19. The CDR3 runs from the conserved cysteine through the conserved F or W. The order of the fields is D gene, V gene, J gene, clone size, CDR3 protein, CDR3 DNA. The D gene is left open where the match is weak. A clone size is listed for some rows: how often the clone was seen (once, few, many), or a class if it is expanded.

NA	TRBV19	TRBJ1-5	medium-sized	CASSIIGVGQPQHF	TGTGCCAGTAGTATTATAGGGGTTGGGCAGCCCCAGCATTTT
NA	TRBV9	TRBJ1-1	NA	CASSVVGRVTEAFF	TGTGCCAGCAGCGTAGTGGGCAGAGTCACCGAAGCTTTCTTT
NA	TRBV6-1	TRBJ1-3	NA	CASVFGGFEGNTIYF	TGTGCCAGTGTATTTGGGGGTTTCGAGGGAAACACCATATATTTT
NA	TRBV7-8	TRBJ1-1	NA	CTSSPGRDMNTEAFF	TGTACCAGCAGCCCTGGCCGGGACATGAACACTGAAGCTTTCTTT
NA	TRBV12-3/TRBV12-4	TRBJ1-5	NA	CASSFGQGNGPQHF	TGTGCCAGCAGTTTTGGTCAGGGGAATGGGCCCCAGCATTTT
NA	TRBV7-2	TRBJ1-4	few	CASSGNHGTKLFF	TGTGCCAGCAGCGGAAATCACGGAACGAAACTGTTTTTT
NA	TRBV9	TRBJ1-3	NA	CASSVAQAYSGNTIYF	TGTGCCAGCAGCGTAGCGCAGGCCTACTCTGGAAACACCATATATTTT
TRBD1	TRBV6-5	TRBJ1-6	few	CASSSQGTLDSPLHF	TGTGCCAGCAGTTCACAGGGGACGTTAGATTCACCCCTCCACTTT
NA	TRBV28	TRBJ2-2	NA	CASSFQGPRRGELFF	TGTGCCAGCAGTTTTCAGGGACCCAGAAGGGGGGAGCTGTTTTTT
NA	TRBV7-2	TRBJ2-5	NA	CASSLSAIQETQYF	TGTGCCAGCAGCTTATCCGCAATTCAAGAGACCCAGTACTTC
NA	TRBV19	TRBJ1-2	NA	CASRKETSAYGYTF	TGTGCCAGTAGGAAGGAAACTTCTGCCTATGGCTACACCTTC
NA	TRBV6-1	TRBJ1-1	few	CASSVTGSTEAFF	TGTGCCAGCAGCGTTACAGGGTCCACTGAAGCTTTCTTT
NA	TRBV20-1	TRBJ2-2	few	CSAQGNTGELFF	TGCAGTGCCCAGGGTAACACCGGGGAGCTGTTTTTT
TRBD1	TRBV12-3/TRBV12-4	TRBJ1-2	NA	CASSWDRNYGYTF	TGTGCCAGCAGCTGGGACAGGAACTATGGCTACACCTTC
TRBD1	TRBV6-2/TRBV6-3	TRBJ2-7	NA	CASSYSKGQGSEQYF	TGTGCCAGCAGTTACTCGAAAGGACAGGGGTCCGAGCAGTACTTC
NA	TRBV19	TRBJ2-4	NA	CASSIPDRWGNIQYF	TGTGCCAGTAGTATCCCTGACAGGTGGGGAAACATTCAGTACTTC
NA	TRBV10-1	TRBJ2-2	few	CASSALTGTGELFF	TGCGCCAGCAGCGCGCTTACGGGCACCGGGGAGCTGTTTTTT
NA	TRBV15	TRBJ2-3	NA	CATSRPLGAYTQYF	TGTGCCACCAGCAGACCTCTTGGCGCTTATACGCAGTATTTT
NA	TRBV5-1	TRBJ1-3	NA	CAMLPPGPTSSGNTIYF	TGCGCCATGCTGCCCCCCGGACCGACCTCTAGTGGAAACACCATATATTTT
TRBD1	TRBV6-5	TRBJ2-7	once	CASSYSPTGEVQYF	TGTGCCAGCAGTTACTCGCCGACAGGGGAGGTGCAGTACTTC
NA	TRBV4-1	TRBJ1-1	NA	CASSHPRGAGRAFF	TGCGCCAGCAGCCACCCCCGAGGGGCAGGGAGGGCTTTCTTT
TRBD2	TRBV6-5	TRBJ2-3	NA	CASSSGLPPDTQYF	TGTGCCAGCAGTTCGGGACTACCCCCGGATACGCAGTATTTT
NA	TRBV11-1	TRBJ2-5	NA	CASSYERGGETQYF	TGTGCCAGCAGCTACGAGAGGGGGGGAGAGACCCAGTACTTC
TRBD2	TRBV27	TRBJ2-5	NA	CASSRTSGGAEETQYF	TGTGCCAGCAGTAGGACTAGCGGGGGGGCGGAGGAGACCCAGTACTTC
TRBD2	TRBV27	TRBJ2-3	few	CASSLLGLAGTTDTQYF	TGTGCCAGCAGTTTATTGGGACTAGCGGGGACCACAGATACGCAGTATTTT
TRBD1	TRBV12-5	TRBJ2-2	few	CASGPGQGTTGELFF	TGTGCTAGTGGTCCGGGACAGGGGACCACCGGGGAGCTGTTTTTT
NA	TRBV6-2/TRBV6-3	TRBJ2-7	few	CASSYNTAYEQYF	TGTGCCAGCAGTTATAATACGGCTTACGAGCAGTACTTC
TRBD2	TRBV7-2	TRBJ2-1	few	CASSFNGGAYNEQFF	TGTGCCAGCAGCTTCAACGGGGGGGCCTACAATGAGCAGTTCTTC
NA	TRBV12-3/TRBV12-4	TRBJ1-5	few	CASGVGNSNQPQHF	TGTGCCAGCGGAGTGGGGAATAGCAATCAGCCCCAGCATTTT
NA	TRBV10-3	TRBJ2-7	NA	CAISAPQGYEQYF	TGTGCCATCAGTGCCCCGCAGGGCTACGAGCAGTACTTC